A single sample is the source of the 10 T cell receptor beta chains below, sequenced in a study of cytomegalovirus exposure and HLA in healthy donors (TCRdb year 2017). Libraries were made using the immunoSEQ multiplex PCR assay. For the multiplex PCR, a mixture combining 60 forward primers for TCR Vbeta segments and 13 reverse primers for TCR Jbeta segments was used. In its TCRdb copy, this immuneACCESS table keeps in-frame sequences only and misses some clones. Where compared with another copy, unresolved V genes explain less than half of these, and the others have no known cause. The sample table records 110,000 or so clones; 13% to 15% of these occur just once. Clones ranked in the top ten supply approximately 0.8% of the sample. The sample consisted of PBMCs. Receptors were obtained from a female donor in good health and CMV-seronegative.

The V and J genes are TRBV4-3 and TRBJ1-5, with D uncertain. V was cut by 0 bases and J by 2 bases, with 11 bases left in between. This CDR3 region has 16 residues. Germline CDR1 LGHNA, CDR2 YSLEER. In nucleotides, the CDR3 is TGCGCCAGCAGCCAAGATTTCCCCCTCGGCAATCAGCCCCAGCATTTT. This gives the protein CASSQDFPLGNQPQHF.

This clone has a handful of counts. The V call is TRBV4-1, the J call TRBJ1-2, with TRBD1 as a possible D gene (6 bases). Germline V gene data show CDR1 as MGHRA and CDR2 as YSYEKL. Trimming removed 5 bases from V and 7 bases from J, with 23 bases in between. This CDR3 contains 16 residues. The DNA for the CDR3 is TGCGCCAGCAGCTTAACAGCAGGGGAATCTTCGGCTGGCTACACCTTC. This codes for CASSLTAGESSAGYTF.

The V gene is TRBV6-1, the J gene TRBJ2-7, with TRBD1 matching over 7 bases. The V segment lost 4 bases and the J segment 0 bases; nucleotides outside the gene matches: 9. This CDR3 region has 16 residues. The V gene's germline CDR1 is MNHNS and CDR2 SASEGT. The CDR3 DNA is TGTGCCAGCAGTGTGTTAACAGGGGATATCTCCTACGAGCAGTACTTC. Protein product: CASSVLTGDISYEQYF.

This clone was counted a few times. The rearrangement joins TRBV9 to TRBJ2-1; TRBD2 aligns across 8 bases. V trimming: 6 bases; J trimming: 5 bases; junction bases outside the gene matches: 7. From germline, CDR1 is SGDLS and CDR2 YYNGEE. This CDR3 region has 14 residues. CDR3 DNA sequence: TGTGCCAGCAACCAACAGCGGGAGAACAATGAGCAGTTCTTC. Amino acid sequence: CASNQQRENNEQFF. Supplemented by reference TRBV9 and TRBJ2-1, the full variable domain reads DSGVTQTPKHLITATGQRVTLRCSPRSGDLSVYWYQQSLDQGLQFLIQYYNGEERAKGNILERFSAQQFPDLHSELNLSSLELGDSALYFCASNQQRENNEQFFGPGTRLTVL.

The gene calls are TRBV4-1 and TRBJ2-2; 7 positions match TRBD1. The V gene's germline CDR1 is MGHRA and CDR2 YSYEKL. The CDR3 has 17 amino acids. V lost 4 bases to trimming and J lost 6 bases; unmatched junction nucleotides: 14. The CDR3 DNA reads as TGCGCCAGCAGCCCACTTGGGACAGACCTGAGGGCCGGGGAGCTGTTTTTT. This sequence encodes CASSPLGTDLRAGELFF.

The CDR3, as DNA: TGTGCCAGCAGCCCTCGGGGTAGCGGGAGGTGGGAGCAGTACTTC. It is translated as CASSPRGSGRWEQYF. This chain uses TRBV13 with TRBJ2-7, with 10 bases lining up with TRBD2. The CDR3 runs 15 residues. Germline loops: CDR1 PRHDT, CDR2 FYEKMQ (reference sequence). V lost 5 bases and J lost 7; bases outside the gene matches: 11. The entire variable domain, with the rest obtained from reference TRBV13 and TRBJ2-7, is as follows: AAGVIQSPRHLIKEKRETATLKCYPIPRHDTVYWYQQGPGQDPQFLISFYEKMQSDKGSIPDRFSAQQFSDYHSELNMSSLELGDSALYFCASSPRGSGRWEQYFGPGTRLTVT.

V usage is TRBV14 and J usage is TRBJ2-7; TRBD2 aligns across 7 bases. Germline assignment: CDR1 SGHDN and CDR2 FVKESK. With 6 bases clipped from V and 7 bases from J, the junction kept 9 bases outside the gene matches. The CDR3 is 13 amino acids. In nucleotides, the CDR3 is TGTGCCAGCAGTCGACCTTCCGGGAGGGAGCAGTACTTC. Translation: CASSRPSGREQYF.

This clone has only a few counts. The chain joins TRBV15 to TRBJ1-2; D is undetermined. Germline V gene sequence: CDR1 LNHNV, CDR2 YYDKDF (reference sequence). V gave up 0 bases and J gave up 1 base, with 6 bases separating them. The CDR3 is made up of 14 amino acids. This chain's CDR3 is CATSRDIVNYGYTF. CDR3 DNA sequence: TGTGCCACCAGCAGAGATATAGTTAACTATGGCTACACCTTC.

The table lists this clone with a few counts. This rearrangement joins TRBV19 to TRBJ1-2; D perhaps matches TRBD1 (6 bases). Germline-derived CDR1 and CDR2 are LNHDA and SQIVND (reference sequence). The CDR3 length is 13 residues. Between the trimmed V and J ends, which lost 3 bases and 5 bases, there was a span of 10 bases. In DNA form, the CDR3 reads TGTGCCAGTAGTATCGGCAGGGGATATGGCTACACCTTC. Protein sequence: CASSIGRGYGYTF.

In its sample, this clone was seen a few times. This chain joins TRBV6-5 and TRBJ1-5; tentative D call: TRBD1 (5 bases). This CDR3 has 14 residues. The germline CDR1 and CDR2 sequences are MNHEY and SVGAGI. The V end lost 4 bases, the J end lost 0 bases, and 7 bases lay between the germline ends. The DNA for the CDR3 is TGTGCCAGCAGTTTGACAGATAGCAATCAGCCCCAGCATTTT. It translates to CASSLTDSNQPQHF.